The next 28 T cell receptor beta chains were all read from a single sample in a study of graft-versus-host responses after intestinal transplantation. These receptors' antigens are unknown. Sequenced by immunoSEQ multiplex PCR; TCRdb stores in-frame clones only, minus some. Seen here are over 100,000 clones, approximately 94% observed once, and the top ten hold 0.23%. Source: unstimulated CD4+ T cells sorted from spleen or lymph node cells, taken before transplant. The receptors come from a human donor who was the organ donor for an intestinal transplant.

The chain recombines TRBV6-5 with TRBJ1-2, with TRBD1 as a possible D gene (5 bases). Germline values: CDR1 MNHEY, CDR2 SVGAGI. The CDR3 runs to 12 residues. V shed 6 bases and J shed 3 bases, with 8 bases lying between them. Written as DNA, the CDR3 is TGTGCCAGCAGCCGGGGACACTATGGCTACACCTTC. It specifies CASSRGHYGYTF.

This clone has more than one count but fewer than ten. The genes are TRBV7-2 and TRBJ2-7, with 8 bases fitting TRBD2. CDR3 length: 14 residues. After removal of 5 bases from V and 3 bases from J, the junction contained 6 bases not matched to a gene. The germline V gene encodes CDR1 SGHTA and CDR2 FQGNSA. The CDR3 region has the DNA TGTGCCAGCAGCCGAACCGGGACTAGCTACGAGCAGTACTTC. This encodes CASSRTGTSYEQYF. The entire variable domain, with the rest obtained from reference TRBV7-2 and TRBJ2-7, is as follows: GAGVSQSPSNKVTEKGKDVELRCDPISGHTALYWYRQSLGQGLEFLIYFQGNSAPDKSGLPSDRFSAERTGGSVSTLTIQRTQQEDSAVYLCASSRTGTSYEQYFGPGTRLTVT.

This rearrangement joins TRBV5-1 to TRBJ2-1; tentative D call: TRBD1 (5 bases). Trimming cost V 2 bases and J 7 bases, with 16 bases left between them. Germline loops: CDR1 SGHRS, CDR2 YFSETQ. This CDR3 has 15 amino acids. CDR3 region: CASSFFKDPGNEQFF. CDR3 bases: TGCGCCAGCAGCTTTTTTAAGGACCCAGGGAATGAGCAGTTCTTC.

Only one count was recorded for this clone. This chain joins TRBV28 and TRBJ2-3; TRBD2 is a possible D gene (6 bases). The germline V gene encodes CDR1 MDHEN and CDR2 SYDVKM. The ends were cut back, 7 bases at V and 3 bases at J, with 17 bases in the middle. CDR3 size: 15 residues. The CDR3 here is CASNNGGIRTDTQYF. The CDR3 DNA sequence: TGTGCCAGCAACAATGGAGGGATAAGGACAGATACGCAGTATTTT. Using reference TRBV28 and TRBJ2-3 for the parts outside the CDR3, the full variable domain is DVKVTQSSRYLVKRTGEKVFLECVQDMDHENMFWYRQDPGLGLRLIYFSYDVKMKEKGDIPEGYSVSREKKERFSLILESASTNQTSMYLCASNNGGIRTDTQYFGPGTRLTVL.

The chain uses TRBV28 and TRBJ1-1; D possibly corresponds to TRBD1 (6 bases). Germline V CDR1 and CDR2: MDHEN, SYDVKM. Trimming removed 7 bases at V and 1 base at J, with 13 bases between. CDR3 length: 14 residues. CDR3 in amino acids: CASTQGGKNTEAFF. In nucleotides, the CDR3 is TGTGCCAGCACCCAAGGGGGGAAGAACACTGAAGCTTTCTTT.

CDR3 sequence reads: CASNLAGFDNEQFF. CDR3 nucleotides: TGTGCCAGCAACCTAGCGGGATTTGACAATGAGCAGTTCTTC. The V call is TRBV6-1, the J call TRBJ2-1, with 9 nucleotides matching TRBD2. The CDR3 has 14 residues. The V and J ends lost 7 bases and 5 bases, in that order; junction bases with no gene match: 6. Germline CDR1 MNHNS, CDR2 SASEGT.

V usage is TRBV5-1 and J usage is TRBJ1-5; tentatively, D is TRBD1 (6 bases). V was cut by 3 bases and J by 0 bases, with 10 bases left in between. Germline lookup yields CDR1 SGHRS and CDR2 YFSETQ. This CDR3 contains 15 residues. CDR3 in DNA: TGCGCCAGCAGCTCGGCAGGGGATAGCAATCAGCCCCAGCATTTT. Translation gives CASSSAGDSNQPQHF.

V gene TRBV6-1 combines with J gene TRBJ2-3; D is unclear. The CDR3 is 12 amino acids. The ends were cut back, 11 bases at V and 6 bases at J, with 15 bases in the middle. Germline V gene lookup returns CDR1 MNHNS and CDR2 SASEGT. The CDR3 region has the DNA TGTGCCGCCGTCCCCATTGGGGATACGCAGTATTTT. This encodes CAAVPIGDTQYF.

J is TRBJ2-4 and V is TRBV5-1; D is possibly TRBD1 (5 bases). V was trimmed by 0 bases and J by 7 bases, leaving 5 bases between them. Germline V gene sequence: CDR1 SGHRS, CDR2 YFSETQ. The CDR3 is 12 amino acids. CDR3 in DNA: TGCGCCAGCAGCTTGGACAGGAACATTCAGTACTTC. Its protein product is CASSLDRNIQYF.

This clone was counted a single time. The chain joins TRBV10-3 to TRBJ2-3; 15 nucleotides agree with TRBD2. After removal of 3 bases from V and 1 base from J, the junction contained 2 bases not matched to a gene. Germline CDR1 reads ENHRY; CDR2 reads SYGVKD. There are 17 residues in the CDR3. CDR3 in amino acids: CAISEGLAGGRTDTQYF. The CDR3 DNA reads TGTGCCATCAGTGAAGGACTAGCGGGAGGGCGCACAGATACGCAGTATTTT.

V and J are TRBV4-2 and TRBJ1-2; D not certain. V lost 0 bases to trimming and J lost 4 bases, with 9 bases between them. Germline CDR1 and CDR2: LGHNA and YNFKEQ. There are 14 residues in the CDR3. CDR3 sequence reads: CASSQDRASYGYTF. As DNA, the CDR3 is TGTGCCAGCAGCCAAGATCGGGCCTCCTATGGCTACACCTTC.

This clone was seen only once. The chain joins TRBV6-1 to TRBJ2-3; 10 nucleotides agree with TRBD2. The CDR3 contains 14 residues. Germline CDR1 is MNHNS and CDR2 is SASEGT. Losses at the gene ends were 5 bases for V and 3 bases for J; bases not matched to a gene: 2. The DNA for the CDR3 is TGTGCCAGCAGTTTTAGCGGGGGGACAGATACGCAGTATTTT. It specifies CASSFSGGTDTQYF.

The J gene is TRBJ1-5, the V gene TRBV5-1; TRBD1 agrees at 7 bases. The germline CDR1 and CDR2 sequences are SGHRS and YFSETQ. The V gene end was trimmed by 0 bases and the J gene end by 5 bases; junction bases not matched to a gene: 2. The CDR3 is made up of 14 amino acids. CDR3 protein: CASSLEGQHQPQHF. The CDR3 nucleotides read TGCGCCAGCAGCTTGGAGGGACAGCATCAGCCCCAGCATTTT.

This clone was counted once. The chain couples TRBV10-3 to TRBJ2-3; 7 bases match TRBD2. The junction had 7 bases not matched to a gene; V was cut back by 3 bases and J by 1 base. The CDR3 is 16 amino acids. CDR1 and CDR2 from the germline V gene are ENHRY and SYGVKD. CDR3: CAISETGGFRTDTQYF. CDR3 nucleotide sequence: TGTGCCATCAGTGAAACGGGAGGCTTTCGCACAGATACGCAGTATTTT.

V is TRBV21-1 and J is TRBJ2-7; the table gives TRBD1 as D, unverified against the DNA. TRBV21-1 is a documented pseudogene. The CDR3 runs 16 residues. The CDR3 DNA reads as TGTGCCAGCAGCAAAGCCCGGGACACCTACTCCTACGAGCAGTACTTC. It codes for CASSKARDTYSYEQYF.

The rearrangement joins TRBV6-1 to TRBJ2-7, with a tentative D call TRBD1 (6 bases). The CDR3 covers 13 residues. The V gene lost 6 bases and the J gene lost 4 bases, with 13 bases spanning the gap. Germline V gene sequence: CDR1 MNHNS, CDR2 SASEGT. CDR3 nucleotide sequence: TGTGCCAGCAGAGGGGCAGGGGAGTACGAGCAGTACTTC. Translation gives CASRGAGEYEQYF.

This chain joins TRBV6-5 and TRBJ2-3; unclear D gene. This CDR3 has 14 residues. V lost 5 bases to trimming and J lost 3 bases, with 12 bases between them. Looked up from germline, CDR1 is MNHEY and CDR2 is SVGAGI. CDR3 in amino acids: CASSRSVVTDTQYF. CDR3 nucleotides: TGTGCCAGCAGTCGCTCAGTGGTAACAGATACGCAGTATTTT.

J is TRBJ2-2 and V is TRBV10-1, with unresolved D. The germline gives CDR1 WNHNN, CDR2 SYGVQD (reference sequence). Deletions cut 4 bases from V and 5 bases from J, with 8 bases between. This CDR3 spans 13 amino acids. The CDR3 DNA follows: TGCGCCAGCAGTGGACCCGGGACCGGGGAGCTGTTTTTT. It codes for CASSGPGTGELFF.

This clone was counted a single time. The V call is TRBV29-1, the J call TRBJ2-3, with TRBD2 identical over 12 bases. CDR1 is SQVTM, CDR2 ANQGSEA, per germline. V was pared by 6 bases and J by 3 bases, with 1 base of the junction left unmatched. This CDR3 region has 13 residues. The CDR3 reads CSVGTSGTDTQYF. The CDR3 DNA reads TGCAGCGTCGGGACTAGCGGGACAGATACGCAGTATTTT.

This chain links TRBV4-1 with TRBJ2-1, with 8 positions matching TRBD2. The CDR3 consists of 17 residues. The V segment lost 3 bases and the J segment 2 bases; nucleotides outside the gene matches: 9. Germline V gives CDR1 MGHRA, CDR2 YSYEKL. CDR3 sequence: CASSQPLAGSTYNEQFF. The CDR3 DNA follows: TGCGCCAGCAGCCAGCCCTTAGCGGGATCCACCTACAATGAGCAGTTCTTC.

The chain is built from TRBV29-1 and TRBJ1-2; 7 nucleotides agree with TRBD1. Germline-derived CDR1 and CDR2 are SQVTM and ANQGSEA. The CDR3 loop spans 13 amino acids. The V gene end was trimmed by 7 bases and the J gene end by 7 bases; junction bases not matched to a gene: 12. The CDR3 nucleotides read TGCAGCGCGGAGGGGGGGGACAGAGGTGGCTACACCTTC. Protein sequence: CSAEGGDRGGYTF.

The chain combines TRBV5-1 with TRBJ1-2; no clear D. CDR1 and CDR2 from the germline V gene are SGHRS and YFSETQ. V dropped 0 bases and J dropped 4 bases, with 7 bases sitting between them. The CDR3 contains 13 residues. The CDR3, as DNA: TGCGCCAGCAGCTTGGGCGGAGTCTATGGCTACACCTTC. It translates to CASSLGGVYGYTF.

The V gene is TRBV5-1, the J gene TRBJ2-2; 7 bases are a match to TRBD2. J lost 1 base, V lost 0 bases, and 0 bases had no gene match. The CDR3 is 15 residues long. Germline CDR1 reads SGHRS; CDR2 reads YFSETQ. The CDR3 DNA reads TGCGCCAGCAGCTTGGGGACTAGGAACACCGGGGAGCTGTTTTTT. It specifies CASSLGTRNTGELFF.

This chain uses TRBV20-1 with TRBJ1-2; D gene ambiguous. The CDR3 loop spans 9 amino acids. The V end lost 6 bases, the J end lost 2 bases, and 1 base lay between the germline ends. CDR1 and CDR2 (germline): DFQATT, SNEGSKA (reference sequence). CDR3 bases: TGCAGTGCCAACTATGGCTACACCTTC. As protein: CSANYGYTF.

The V gene is TRBV4-3, the J gene TRBJ2-7; the D gene could be TRBD1 or TRBD2 (6 bases each). V lost 5 bases, J lost 0 bases, and 11 bases lay in between. The CDR3 runs to 14 residues. Germline-derived CDR1 and CDR2 are LGHNA and YSLEER. As DNA, the CDR3 is TGCGCCAGCAGCTCGCGGGACAACTCCTACGAGCAGTACTTC. Residues: CASSSRDNSYEQYF.

V gene TRBV11-1 combines with J gene TRBJ2-1, with D possibly being TRBD1 (6 bases). V was cut by 5 bases and J by 9 bases, with 17 bases left in between. The CDR3 length is 14 residues. Germline lookup yields CDR1 SGHAT and CDR2 FQDESV (reference sequence). The CDR3 protein is CASSLNRVLGEQFF. Here the CDR3 DNA reads TGTGCCAGCAGCCTAAACAGGGTACTGGGTGAGCAGTTCTTC. The full variable domain, completed using reference TRBV11-1 and TRBJ2-1, is EAEVAQSPRYKITEKSQAVAFWCDPISGHATLYWYRQILGQGPELLVQFQDESVVDDSQLPKDRFSAERLKGVDSTLKIQPAELGDSAMYLCASSLNRVLGEQFFGPGTRLTVL.

The table lists this clone with a few counts. The CDR3 DNA follows: TGTGCCAGCAGCTTAGATCAGGGCACAGATACGCAGTATTTT. Translated: CASSLDQGTDTQYF. The chain uses TRBV11-2 and TRBJ2-3; no clear D gene. This CDR3 contains 14 residues. The V end lost 0 bases, the J end lost 1 base, and 5 bases lay between the germline ends. Looked up from germline, CDR1 is SGHAT and CDR2 is FQNNGV. The full variable domain, in which reference TRBV11-2 and TRBJ2-3 provide the parts outside the CDR3, is EAGVAQSPRYKIIEKRQSVAFWCNPISGHATLYWYQQILGQGPKLLIQFQNNGVVDDSQLPKDRFSAERLKGVDSTLKIQPAKLEDSAVYLCASSLDQGTDTQYFGPGTRLTVL.

V and J are TRBV29-1 and TRBJ1-1; a weak D match, TRBD1 (6 bases). Trimming pared 3 bases from V and 1 base from J, leaving 9 bases between. The CDR3 has 13 residues. The V gene's germline CDR1 is SQVTM and CDR2 ANQGSEA. Here the CDR3 reads CSVDGQTNTEAFF. The CDR3 DNA reads as TGCAGCGTTGATGGACAGACGAACACTGAAGCTTTCTTT.